This T cell receptor (beta chain) appears in the sequencing data of a study of T cells in Graves' hyperthyroidism and ophthalmopathy (dated by TCRdb to the late 2010s). For the wider study: Peripheral blood was collected at initial diagnosis, before any treatment. In addition, the study compared T-cell repertoires in thyroid tissue and in blood from roughly six Graves' hyperthyroidism patients. The paper describes TCR Vbeta CDR3 sequencing of fewer than 150 peripheral blood samples, made up of 43 ophthalmopathy patients, approximately 73 hyperthyroidism patients and roughly 17 progressor patients. An independent validation cohort of 18 to 20 hyperthyroidism patients and about 16 patients who later progressed to ophthalmopathy tested prospective prediction of ophthalmopathy. Following sampling, methimazole starting at 30 mg daily was given to hyperthyroidism patients, and high-dose intravenous methylprednisolone was given to ophthalmopathy patients. To identify TCR V-J signatures that set the groups apart, the researchers used a discovery cohort of about a hundred patients, made up of roughly 40 with Graves' ophthalmopathy and 57 with stable Graves' hyperthyroidism. The roughly 91 discovery patients were randomly divided into training and test sets at a 7:3 ratio. Overall study outcomes, separate from this receptor: Ophthalmopathy was separated from stable hyperthyroidism by a 13 V-J signature model, with roughly 88% sensitivity and 81% to 82% specificity obtained in cross-validation and 80%/75% obtained in testing. Most expanded thyroid clonotypes (frequency above 0.001) were also detected in blood, a finding suggesting that blood repertoires may reflect thyroid immune responses. No statistical method was used to set the sample size in advance, and investigators knew the group allocation. During validation, the model predicted progression to ophthalmopathy a median of roughly 7.1 months ahead of onset, with 70.59% sensitivity and about 72% specificity.

Ten or more counts support this clonotype. What antigen it recognizes has not been identified. No per-base quality is available; no much larger clone lies one base away. TCR beta CDR3 regions were amplified from RNA transcripts. For the first round of RT-PCR on the TCR CDR3, the HTBI primer set was used together with the Qiagen OneStep RT-PCR kit. A second multiplex PCR round built the libraries, followed by size selection and purification. Paired-end sequencing of the libraries was performed with 100 bp reads on an Illumina HiSeq2000. For the original study's pipeline: Raw data were processed with SOAPnuke, discarding reads with adapters, uncalled bases, mean Phred below 15, or no exact constant-primer or identifier match. High-quality paired reads were merged with COPE v1.2.5, and unique nucleotide sequences were defined as clonotypes. MiTCR v1.1 was used to align clonotypes to the IMGT TRBV, TRBD and TRBJ reference segments. The analysis included only V-J combinations with a frequency above 0.0001, which together covered 98% to 99.2% of the repertoires. A TCS score was defined as the ratio of F50 (clonal expansion) to E x V (chaos), with BLOSUM62-based TCRdist applied between CDR3 peptides within each V-J. Welch's t-statistics and random forest reduced 450 to 600 V-J features to around 14, which were used in a naive Bayes classifier (R e1071). Using fastp trimming at Q25 and MiXCR clonotype assembly, TCRdb reanalyzed the public sequencing data and kept in-frame beta chains. When rows share a CDR3 protein, they turn into one entry using the most common DNA and genes. Here the V and J calls rest on TCRdb's processing, not on the authors' analysis. This sample comprises about 210,000 distinct CDR3 sequences, more than 15% of them detected only once. The top ten constitute approximately 50% of the sample.

A patient counted as having stable Graves' hyperthyroidism if no progression to ophthalmopathy occurred over 18 months of follow-up. Hyperthyroidism patients were newly diagnosed, had a disease duration of under 2 months, and were aged 18 to 65 years. Exclusion was applied to patients with uncontrolled infections, other autoimmune diseases, pregnancy or lactation. Diagnoses relied on clinical symptoms, serum thyroxine and TRAb, thyroid ultrasound and orbital computed tomography. PBMCs were isolated from about 9.1 ml of fresh peripheral blood by Ficoll-Paque density gradient centrifugation. Total RNA was extracted using Trizol reagent, and RNA quality was assessed on an Agilent 2100 Bioanalyzer. Sequencing used blood. The clonotype originates from a man aged 50 to 59 with Graves' hyperthyroidism.

The nucleotide sequence reads TGTGCCAGCAGCTCTCGTCGGGGGCTTAACTATGGCTACACCTTC. Its coded protein is CASSSRRGLNYGYTF. The chain was built from TRBV7-8 and TRBJ1-2; the D gene is perhaps TRBD1, on 6 matching bases. The CDR3 has 15 amino acids, counting the end cysteine and phenylalanine. The read is trimmed to its CDR3 DNA, 45 bases read in frame from base 1. V and J are truncated by 4 bases and 1 base respectively, leaving an intervening sequence of 13 bases. CDR1 SGHVS and CDR2 FQNEAQ are derived from the germline V gene.